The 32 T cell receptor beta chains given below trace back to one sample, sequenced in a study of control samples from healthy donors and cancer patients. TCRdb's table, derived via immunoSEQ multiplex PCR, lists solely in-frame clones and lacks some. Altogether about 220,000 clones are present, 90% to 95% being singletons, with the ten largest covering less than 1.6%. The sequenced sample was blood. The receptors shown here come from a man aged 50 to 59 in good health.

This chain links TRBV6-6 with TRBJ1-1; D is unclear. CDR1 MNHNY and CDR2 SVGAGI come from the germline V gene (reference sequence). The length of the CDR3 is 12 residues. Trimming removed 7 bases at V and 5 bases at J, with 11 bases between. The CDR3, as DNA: TGTGCCAGCAAAGGTCCCGGGACTGAAGCTTTCTTT. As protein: CASKGPGTEAFF.

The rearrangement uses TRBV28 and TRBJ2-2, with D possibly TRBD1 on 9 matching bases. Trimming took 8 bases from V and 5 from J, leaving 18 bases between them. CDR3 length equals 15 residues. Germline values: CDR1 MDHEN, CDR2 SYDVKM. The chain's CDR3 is CASRGGQGGTGELFF. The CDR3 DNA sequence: TGTGCCAGCCGGGGGGGACAGGGTGGAACCGGGGAGCTGTTTTTT.

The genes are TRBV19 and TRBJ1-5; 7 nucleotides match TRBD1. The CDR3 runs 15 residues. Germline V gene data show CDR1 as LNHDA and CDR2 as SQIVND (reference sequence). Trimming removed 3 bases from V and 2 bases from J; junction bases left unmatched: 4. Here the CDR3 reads CASSIFGTGNQPQHF. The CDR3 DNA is TGTGCCAGTAGTATTTTTGGGACAGGCAATCAGCCCCAGCATTTT.

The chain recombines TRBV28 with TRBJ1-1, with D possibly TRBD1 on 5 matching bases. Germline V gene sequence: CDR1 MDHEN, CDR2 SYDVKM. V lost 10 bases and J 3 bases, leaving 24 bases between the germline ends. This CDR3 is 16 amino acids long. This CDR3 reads CATLLDPGWGDTEAFF. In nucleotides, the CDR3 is TGTGCCACCCTTTTAGATCCAGGGTGGGGGGACACTGAAGCTTTCTTT.

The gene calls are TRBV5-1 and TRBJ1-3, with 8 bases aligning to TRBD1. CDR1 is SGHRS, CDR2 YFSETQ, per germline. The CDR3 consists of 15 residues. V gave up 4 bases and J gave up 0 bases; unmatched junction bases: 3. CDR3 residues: CASSRDRSSGNTIYF. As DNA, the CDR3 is TGCGCCAGCAGCCGGGACAGGAGCTCTGGAAACACCATATATTTT.

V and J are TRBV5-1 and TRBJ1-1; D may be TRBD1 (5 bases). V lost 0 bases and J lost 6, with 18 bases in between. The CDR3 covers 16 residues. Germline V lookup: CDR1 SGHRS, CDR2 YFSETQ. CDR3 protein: CASSLGIGAGSAEAFF. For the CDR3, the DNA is TGCGCCAGCAGCTTGGGGATTGGGGCGGGGAGCGCTGAAGCTTTCTTT. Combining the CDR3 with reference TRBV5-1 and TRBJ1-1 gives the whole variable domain KAGVTQTPRYLIKTRGQQVTLSCSPISGHRSVSWYQQTPGQGLQFLFEYFSETQRNKGNFPGRFSGRQFSNSRSEMNVSTLELGDSALYLCASSLGIGAGSAEAFFGQGTRLTVV.

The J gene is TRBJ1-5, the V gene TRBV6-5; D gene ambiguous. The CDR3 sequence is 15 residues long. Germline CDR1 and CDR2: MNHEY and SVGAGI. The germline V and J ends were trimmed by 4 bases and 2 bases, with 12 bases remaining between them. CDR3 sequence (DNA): TGTGCCAGCAGTTCAGGTGGGGAAGGCAATCAGCCCCAGCATTTT. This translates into CASSSGGEGNQPQHF.

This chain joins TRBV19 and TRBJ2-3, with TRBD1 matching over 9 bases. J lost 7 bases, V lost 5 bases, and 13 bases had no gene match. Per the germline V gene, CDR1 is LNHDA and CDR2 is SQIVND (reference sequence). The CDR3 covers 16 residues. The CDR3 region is CASSVRYGTGTHTQYF. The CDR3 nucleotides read TGTGCCAGTAGTGTCCGCTACGGGACAGGGACGCATACGCAGTATTTT.

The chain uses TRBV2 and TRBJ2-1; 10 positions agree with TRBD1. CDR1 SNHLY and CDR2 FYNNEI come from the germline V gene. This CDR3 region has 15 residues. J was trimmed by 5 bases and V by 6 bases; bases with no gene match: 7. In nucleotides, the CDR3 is TGTGCCAGCAGCGCGACAGGGGGCACAGACAATGAGCAGTTCTTC. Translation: CASSATGGTDNEQFF. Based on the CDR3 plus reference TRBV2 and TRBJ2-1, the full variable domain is EPEVTQTPSHQVTQMGQEVILRCVPISNHLYFYWYRQILGQKVEFLVSFYNNEISEKSEIFDDQFSVERPDGSNFTLKIRSTKLEDSAMYFCASSATGGTDNEQFFGPGTRLTVL.

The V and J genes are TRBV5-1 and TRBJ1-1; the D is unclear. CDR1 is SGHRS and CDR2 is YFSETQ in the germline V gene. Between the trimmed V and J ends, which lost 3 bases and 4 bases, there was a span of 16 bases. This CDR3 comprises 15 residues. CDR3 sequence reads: CASSSGPQPSTEAFF. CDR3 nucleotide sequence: TGCGCCAGCAGCTCTGGGCCTCAACCGAGCACTGAAGCTTTCTTT. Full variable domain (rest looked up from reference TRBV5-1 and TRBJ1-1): KAGVTQTPRYLIKTRGQQVTLSCSPISGHRSVSWYQQTPGQGLQFLFEYFSETQRNKGNFPGRFSGRQFSNSRSEMNVSTLELGDSALYLCASSSGPQPSTEAFFGQGTRLTVV.

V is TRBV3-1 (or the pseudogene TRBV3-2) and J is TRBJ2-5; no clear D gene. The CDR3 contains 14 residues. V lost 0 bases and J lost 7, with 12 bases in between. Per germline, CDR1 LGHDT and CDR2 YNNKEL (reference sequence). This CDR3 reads CASSQDLASGTQYF. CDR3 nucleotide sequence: TGTGCCAGCAGCCAAGATCTCGCTTCTGGGACCCAGTACTTC.

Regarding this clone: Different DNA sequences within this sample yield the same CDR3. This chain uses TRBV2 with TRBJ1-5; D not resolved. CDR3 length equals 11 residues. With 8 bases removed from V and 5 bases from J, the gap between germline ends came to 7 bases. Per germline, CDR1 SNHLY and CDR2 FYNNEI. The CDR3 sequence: CASSRDQPQHF. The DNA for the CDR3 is TGTGCCAGCTCGAGAGATCAGCCCCAGCATTTT. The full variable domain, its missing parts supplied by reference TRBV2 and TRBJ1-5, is EPEVTQTPSHQVTQMGQEVILRCVPISNHLYFYWYRQILGQKVEFLVSFYNNEISEKSEIFDDQFSVERPDGSNFTLKIRSTKLEDSAMYFCASSRDQPQHFGDGTRLSIL.

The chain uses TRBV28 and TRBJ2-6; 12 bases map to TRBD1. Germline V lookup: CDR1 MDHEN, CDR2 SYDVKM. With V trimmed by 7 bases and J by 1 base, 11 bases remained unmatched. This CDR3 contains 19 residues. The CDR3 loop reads CASNLKPGQGASGANVLTF. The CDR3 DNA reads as TGTGCCAGCAATCTCAAACCGGGACAGGGGGCTTCTGGGGCCAACGTCCTGACTTTC.

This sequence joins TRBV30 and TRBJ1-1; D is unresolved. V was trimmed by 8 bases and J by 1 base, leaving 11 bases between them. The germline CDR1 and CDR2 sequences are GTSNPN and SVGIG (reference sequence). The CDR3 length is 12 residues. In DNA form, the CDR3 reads TGTGCCGGTACTTCTGAGAACACTGAAGCTTTCTTT. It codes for CAGTSENTEAFF. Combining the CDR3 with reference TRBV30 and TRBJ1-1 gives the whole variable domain SQTIHQWPATLVQPVGSPLSLECTVEGTSNPNLYWYRQAAGRGLQLLFYSVGIGQISSEVPQNLSASRPQDRQFILSSKKLLLSDSGFYLCAGTSENTEAFFGQGTRLTVV.

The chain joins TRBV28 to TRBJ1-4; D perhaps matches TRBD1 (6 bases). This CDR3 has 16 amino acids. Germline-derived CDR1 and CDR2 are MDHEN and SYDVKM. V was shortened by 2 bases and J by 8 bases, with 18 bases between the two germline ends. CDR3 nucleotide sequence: TGTGCCAGCAGTTTAGCAGGGGCCAAGGCAGGGGAAAAACTGTTTTTT. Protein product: CASSLAGAKAGEKLFF.

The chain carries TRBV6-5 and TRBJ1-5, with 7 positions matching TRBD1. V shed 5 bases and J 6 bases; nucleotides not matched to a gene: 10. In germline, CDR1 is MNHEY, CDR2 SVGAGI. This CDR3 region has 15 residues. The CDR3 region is CASSTDRLGLQPQHF. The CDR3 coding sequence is TGTGCCAGCAGTACGGACAGGTTGGGGCTTCAGCCCCAGCATTTT.

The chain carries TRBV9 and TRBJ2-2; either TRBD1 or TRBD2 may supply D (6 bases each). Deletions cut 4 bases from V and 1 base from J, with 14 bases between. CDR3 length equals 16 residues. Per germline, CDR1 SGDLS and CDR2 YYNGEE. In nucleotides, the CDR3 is TGTGCCAGCAGCCCGAGGGGGGATGAGAACACCGGGGAGCTGTTTTTT. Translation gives CASSPRGDENTGELFF. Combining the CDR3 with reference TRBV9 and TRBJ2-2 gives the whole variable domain DSGVTQTPKHLITATGQRVTLRCSPRSGDLSVYWYQQSLDQGLQFLIQYYNGEERAKGNILERFSAQQFPDLHSELNLSSLELGDSALYFCASSPRGDENTGELFFGEGSRLTVL.

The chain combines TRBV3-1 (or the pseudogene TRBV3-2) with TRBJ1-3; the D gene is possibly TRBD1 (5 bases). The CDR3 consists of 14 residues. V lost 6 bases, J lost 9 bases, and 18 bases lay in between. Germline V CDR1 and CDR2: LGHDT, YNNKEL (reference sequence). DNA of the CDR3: TGTGCCAGCAGGGACATAGGGGAACGGCGCACCATATATTTT. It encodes CASRDIGERRTIYF.

The CDR3 DNA follows: TGCGCCAGCAGACCTATTATTGACAGGGACCTAGAAAAACTGTTTTTT. It encodes CASRPIIDRDLEKLFF. V is TRBV10-1 and J is TRBJ1-4; TRBD1 agrees at 7 bases. V gave up 6 bases and J gave up 8 bases; unmatched junction bases: 15. The germline V gene has CDR1 WNHNN and CDR2 SYGVQD (reference sequence). There are 16 residues in the CDR3.

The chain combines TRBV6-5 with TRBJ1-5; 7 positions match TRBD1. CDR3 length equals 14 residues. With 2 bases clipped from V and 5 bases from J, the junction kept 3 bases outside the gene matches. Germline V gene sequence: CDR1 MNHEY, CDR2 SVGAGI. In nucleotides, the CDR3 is TGTGCCAGCAGTTACAGGGGGCTAGATCAGCCCCAGCATTTT. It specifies CASSYRGLDQPQHF.

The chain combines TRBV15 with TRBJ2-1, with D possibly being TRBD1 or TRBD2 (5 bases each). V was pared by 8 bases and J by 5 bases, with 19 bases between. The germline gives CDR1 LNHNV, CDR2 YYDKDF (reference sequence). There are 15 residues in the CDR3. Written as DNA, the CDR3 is TGTGCCACCCGGCTAAGGGGCGGGTCAAACAATGAGCAGTTCTTC. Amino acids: CATRLRGGSNNEQFF.

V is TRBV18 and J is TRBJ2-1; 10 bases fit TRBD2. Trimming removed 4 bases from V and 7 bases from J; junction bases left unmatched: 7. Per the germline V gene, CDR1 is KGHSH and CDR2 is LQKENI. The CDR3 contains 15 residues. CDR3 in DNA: TGTGCCAGCTCACATAAAGCGGGGGGGCTGAATGAGCAGTTCTTC. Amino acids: CASSHKAGGLNEQFF.

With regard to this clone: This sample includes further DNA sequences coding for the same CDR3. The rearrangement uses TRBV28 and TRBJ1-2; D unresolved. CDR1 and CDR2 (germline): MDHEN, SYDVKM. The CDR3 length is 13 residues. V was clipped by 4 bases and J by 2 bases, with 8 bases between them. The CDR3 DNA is TGTGCCAGCAGTTCAACAGTCAACTATGGCTACACCTTC. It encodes CASSSTVNYGYTF.

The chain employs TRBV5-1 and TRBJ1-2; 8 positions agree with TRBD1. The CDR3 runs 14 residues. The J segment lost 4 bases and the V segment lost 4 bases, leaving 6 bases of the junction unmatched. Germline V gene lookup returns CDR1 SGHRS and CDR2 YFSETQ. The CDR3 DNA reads TGCGCCAGCAGCACCAGGGGGCAGGGCTATGGCTACACCTTC. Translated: CASSTRGQGYGYTF.

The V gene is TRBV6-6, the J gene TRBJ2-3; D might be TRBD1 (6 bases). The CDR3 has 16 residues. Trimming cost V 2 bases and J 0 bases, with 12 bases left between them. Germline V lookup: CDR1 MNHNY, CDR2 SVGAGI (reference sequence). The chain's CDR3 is CASSYPGTLSTDTQYF. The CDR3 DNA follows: TGTGCCAGCAGTTACCCGGGGACATTGAGCACAGATACGCAGTATTTT.

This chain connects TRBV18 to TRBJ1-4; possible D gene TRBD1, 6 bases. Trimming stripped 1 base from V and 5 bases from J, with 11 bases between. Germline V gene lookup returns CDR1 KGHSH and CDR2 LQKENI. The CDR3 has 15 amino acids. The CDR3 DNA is TGTGCCAGCTCACCACAAAACCAGGGGAATGAAAAACTGTTTTTT. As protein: CASSPQNQGNEKLFF.

The CDR3 DNA reads TGTGCCAGCTCACCTACTACAGGGAACTATGGCTACACCTTC. Translating it yields CASSPTTGNYGYTF. The chain uses TRBV18 and TRBJ1-2; D possibly corresponds to TRBD1 (6 bases). V lost 3 bases, J lost 2 bases, and 10 bases lay in between. The CDR3 runs 14 residues. The germline gives CDR1 KGHSH, CDR2 LQKENI.

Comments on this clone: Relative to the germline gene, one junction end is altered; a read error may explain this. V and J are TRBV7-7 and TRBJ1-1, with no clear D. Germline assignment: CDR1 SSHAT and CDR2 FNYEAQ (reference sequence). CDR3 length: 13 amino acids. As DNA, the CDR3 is TGTGCTAGCAGCCTATCGGAGTTGAGTGAAGCTTTCTTT. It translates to CASSLSELSEAFF.

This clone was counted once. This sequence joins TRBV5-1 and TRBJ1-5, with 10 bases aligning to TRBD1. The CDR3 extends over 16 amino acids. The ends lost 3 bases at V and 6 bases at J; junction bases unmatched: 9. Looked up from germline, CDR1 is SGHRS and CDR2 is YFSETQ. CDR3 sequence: CASSSDRQGASQPQHF. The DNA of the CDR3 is TGCGCCAGCAGCTCGGATCGACAGGGGGCAAGTCAGCCCCAGCATTTT.

The CDR3, as DNA: TGTGCCAGCAGTGCGGATGGCAGCGGGGGGGCCTGGTTCTTC. It specifies CASSADGSGGAWFF. The chain joins TRBV2 to TRBJ2-1; 10 bases align to TRBD2. Germline-derived CDR1 and CDR2 are SNHLY and FYNNEI. The CDR3 consists of 14 residues. V lost 4 bases, J lost 15 bases, and 12 bases stayed unmatched.

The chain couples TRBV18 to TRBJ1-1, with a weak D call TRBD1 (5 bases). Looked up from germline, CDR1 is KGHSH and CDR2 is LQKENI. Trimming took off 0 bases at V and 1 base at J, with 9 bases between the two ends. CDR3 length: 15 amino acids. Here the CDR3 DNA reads TGTGCCAGCTCACCACCTCAGGGTTCGAACACTGAAGCTTTCTTT. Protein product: CASSPPQGSNTEAFF.

This CDR3 is CASSQEGGQVHSGNTIYF. As DNA, the CDR3 is TGCGCCAGCAGCCAAGAGGGGGGGCAGGTTCACTCTGGAAACACCATATATTTT. V gene TRBV4-3 combines with J gene TRBJ1-3; D is perhaps TRBD1 (6 bases). V shed 0 bases and J shed 0 bases, with 15 bases lying between them. The CDR3 length is 18 residues. Germline CDR1 reads LGHNA; CDR2 reads YSLEER.